These T cell receptor beta chains were read from a single sample in a study of OX40 agonist ivuxolimab in advanced cancers. Sequenced by immunoSEQ multiplex PCR; TCRdb stores in-frame clones only, minus some. The sample carries around 43,000 clones, approximately 89% recorded once. This material consisted of CD4+ or CD8+ T cells sorted from blood, taken in a trial of the OX40 agonist ivuxolimab. The receptors were gathered from an adult with an advanced solid tumor such as melanoma, head and neck, liver or kidney cancer. The CDR3 runs from the conserved cysteine through the conserved F or W. The D gene is left open where the match is weak.

.	TRBV29-1	TRBJ2-7	CSVEVEEGADEQYF	TGCAGCGTTGAAGTGGAGGAAGGTGCGGACGAGCAGTACTTC
.	TRBV6-5	TRBJ2-1	CASSYAGGDSYNEQFF	TGTGCCAGCAGTTACGCCGGGGGCGACAGTTACAATGAGCAGTTCTTC
.	TRBV11-2	TRBJ1-2	CASSLAGLYGYTF	TGTGCCAGCAGCTTGGCAGGGCTCTATGGCTACACCTTC
TRBD1	TRBV4-3	TRBJ2-7	CASSQGQGAYEQYF	TGCGCCAGCAGCCAAGGACAGGGGGCCTACGAGCAGTACTTC
.	TRBV6-5	TRBJ1-1	CASRRGMGTEAFF	TGTGCCAGCAGGAGGGGGATGGGCACTGAAGCTTTCTTT
.	TRBV9	TRBJ2-7	CASSVGGDTYEQYF	TGTGCCAGCAGCGTAGGGGGGGACACTTACGAGCAGTACTTC
.	TRBV29-1	TRBJ2-3	CSAVPAAGTDTQYF	TGCAGCGCCGTACCCGCTGCTGGCACAGATACGCAGTATTTT
TRBD1	TRBV7-8	TRBJ1-2	CASSFRGTGQTFYGYTF	TGTGCCAGCAGCTTCCGGGGGACAGGACAAACCTTCTATGGCTACACCTTC
TRBD1	TRBV14	TRBJ2-5	CASSQGQGAEETQYF	TGTGCCAGCAGCCAAGGACAGGGGGCCGAAGAGACCCAGTACTTC
TRBD2	TRBV9	TRBJ2-1	CASSVGTSGGMAYNEQFF	TGTGCCAGCAGCGTCGGGACTAGCGGGGGGATGGCCTACAATGAGCAGTTCTTC
.	TRBV29-1	TRBJ2-1	CSGKGGGTYNEQFF	TGCAGCGGGAAAGGAGGGGGGACTTACAATGAGCAGTTCTTC
.	TRBV7-3	TRBJ2-7	CASSLVGRGNEQYF	TGTGCCAGCAGCTTAGTGGGCAGGGGCAACGAGCAGTACTTC